This record looks at one T cell receptor (beta chain) sequence and its context. The entry originates in a study of tumor-infiltrating lymphocytes in oesophageal squamous cell carcinoma. TCRdb called the PCR reads again in MiXCR, with one record for every CDR3 protein. In the table there are about 14,000 distinct CDR3 sequences, 45% to 65% of which are singletons. The germline CDR1 and CDR2 sequences are KGHDR and SFDVKD. The CDR3 has 15 amino acids. The receptor's source is a male donor with esophageal squamous cell carcinoma. J is TRBJ2-1 and V is TRBV24-1; D is unclear. Judging by the DNA end, TRBJ2-7 fits better; the J call may be wrong. Sequenced material: esophageal tumor tissue. CDR3 DNA: TGTGCCACCAGCCACATGCCTTACTTCTACAATGAGCAGTACTTC. This translates into CATSHMPYFYNEQYF.